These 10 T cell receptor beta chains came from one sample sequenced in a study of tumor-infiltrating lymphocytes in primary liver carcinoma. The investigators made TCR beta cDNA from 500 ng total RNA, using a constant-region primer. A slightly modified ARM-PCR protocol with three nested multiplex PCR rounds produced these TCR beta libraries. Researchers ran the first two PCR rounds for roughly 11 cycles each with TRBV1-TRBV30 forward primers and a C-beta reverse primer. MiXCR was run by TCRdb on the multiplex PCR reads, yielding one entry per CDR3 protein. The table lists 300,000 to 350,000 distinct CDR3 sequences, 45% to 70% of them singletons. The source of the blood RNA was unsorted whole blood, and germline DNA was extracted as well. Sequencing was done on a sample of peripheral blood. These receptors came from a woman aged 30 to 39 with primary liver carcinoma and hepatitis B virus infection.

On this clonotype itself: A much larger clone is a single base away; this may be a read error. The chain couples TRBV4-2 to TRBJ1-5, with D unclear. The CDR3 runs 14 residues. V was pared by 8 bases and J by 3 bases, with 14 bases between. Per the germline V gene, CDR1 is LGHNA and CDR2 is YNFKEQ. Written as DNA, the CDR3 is TGTGCCAGCCACACGCGCTTTAACAATCAGCCCCAGCATTTT. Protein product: CASHTRFNNQPQHF.

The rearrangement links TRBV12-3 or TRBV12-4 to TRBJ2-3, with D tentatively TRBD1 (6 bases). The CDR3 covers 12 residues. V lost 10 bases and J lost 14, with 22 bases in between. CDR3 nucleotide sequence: TGTGCCAACAGAACATCAGGGGACCGGGTGTATTTT. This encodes CANRTSGDRVYF.

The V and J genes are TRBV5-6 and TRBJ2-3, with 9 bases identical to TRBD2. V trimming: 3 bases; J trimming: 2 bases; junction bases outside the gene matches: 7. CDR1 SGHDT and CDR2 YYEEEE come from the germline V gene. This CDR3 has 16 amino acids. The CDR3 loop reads CASSSGLAFYTDTQYF. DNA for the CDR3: TGTGCCAGCAGCTCCGGACTAGCGTTCTACACAGATACGCAGTATTTT.

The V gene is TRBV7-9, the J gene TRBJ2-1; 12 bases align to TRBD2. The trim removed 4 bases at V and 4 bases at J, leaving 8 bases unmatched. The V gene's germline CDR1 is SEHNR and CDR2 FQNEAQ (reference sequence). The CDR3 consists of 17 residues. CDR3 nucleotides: TGTGCCAGCAGCTCCTCCCTGACTAGCGGGGGATACAATGAGCAGTTCTTC. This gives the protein CASSSSLTSGGYNEQFF.

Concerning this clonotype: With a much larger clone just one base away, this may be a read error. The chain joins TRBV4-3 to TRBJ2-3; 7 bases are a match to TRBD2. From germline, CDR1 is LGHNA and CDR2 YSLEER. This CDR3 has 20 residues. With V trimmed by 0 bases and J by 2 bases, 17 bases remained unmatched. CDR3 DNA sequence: TGCGCCAGCAGCCAAGATAGACCCCCTAACGGGAGGATGTTCACAGATACGCAGTATTTT. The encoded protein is CASSQDRPPNGRMFTDTQYF.

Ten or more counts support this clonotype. CDR3 residues: CASSLGGGNQPQHF. DNA for the CDR3: TGTGCCAGCAGTCTCGGGGGCGGCAATCAGCCCCAGCATTTT. The chain carries TRBV12-3 or TRBV12-4 and TRBJ1-5; D possibly corresponds to TRBD1 (6 bases). V lost 5 bases, J lost 2 bases, and 10 bases lay in between. There are 14 residues in the CDR3.

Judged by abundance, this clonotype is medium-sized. CDR3 sequence reads: CASSTTGLAEEQYF. CDR3 coding DNA: TGTGCCAGCAGTACCACCGGACTCGCCGAGGAGCAGTACTTC. The rearrangement links TRBV11-2 to TRBJ2-7, with D possibly TRBD2 on 5 matching bases. With 6 bases removed from V and 7 bases from J, the gap between germline ends came to 19 bases. The CDR3 sequence is 14 residues long. Germline V gene sequence: CDR1 SGHAT, CDR2 FQNNGV.

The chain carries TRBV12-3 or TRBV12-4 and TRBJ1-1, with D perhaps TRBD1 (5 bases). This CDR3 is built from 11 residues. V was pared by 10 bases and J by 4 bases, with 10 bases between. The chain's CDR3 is CATQGPTEAFF. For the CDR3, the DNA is TGTGCCACCCAGGGACCCACTGAAGCTTTCTTT.

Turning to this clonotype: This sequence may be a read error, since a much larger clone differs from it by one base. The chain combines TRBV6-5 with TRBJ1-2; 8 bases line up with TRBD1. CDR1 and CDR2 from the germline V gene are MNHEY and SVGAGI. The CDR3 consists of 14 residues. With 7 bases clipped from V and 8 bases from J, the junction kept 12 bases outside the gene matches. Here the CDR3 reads CASTWDRSQGGYTF. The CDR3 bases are TGTGCCAGCACCTGGGACAGGTCTCAGGGGGGCTACACCTTC.

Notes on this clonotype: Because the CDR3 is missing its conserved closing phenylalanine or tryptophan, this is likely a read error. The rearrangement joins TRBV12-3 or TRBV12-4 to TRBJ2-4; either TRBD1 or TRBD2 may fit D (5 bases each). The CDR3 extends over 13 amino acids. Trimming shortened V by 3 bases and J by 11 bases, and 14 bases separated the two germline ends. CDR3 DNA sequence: TGTGCCAGCAGTTTCGCCCCACAGGACTTTCAGTACTTA. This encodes CASSFAPQDFQYL.